These 6 T cell receptor beta chains were all obtained from the same sample, sequenced in a study of naive and memory T cell subsets. Amplification of ligated cDNA took four PCR rounds with SP2 and nested alpha and beta constant primers. MiXCR, applied by TCRdb to the UMI-ligation and nested PCR reads, yields one record per CDR3 protein. The table has approximately 37,000 distinct CDR3 sequences, about 10% seen once. The treatment is: skin biopsy from PPD injection site in Mantoux-positive individual. An oligonucleotide containing a UMI was ligated to the 3' end of TCR cDNA. The sequencing used skin, collected from a tuberculin skin test site. These receptor sequences come from an adult in good health.

This clonotype was recorded at least ten times. J is TRBJ2-6 and V is TRBV29-1; D assignment may be TRBD1 or TRBD2 (5 bases each). The CDR3 extends over 13 amino acids. Per germline, CDR1 SQVTM and CDR2 ANQGSEA. Trimming pared 3 bases from V and 4 bases from J, leaving 7 bases between. The CDR3 DNA follows: TGCAGCGTTGATTGGGACGGGGCCAACGTCCTGACTTTC. This sequence encodes CSVDWDGANVLTF. Drawing the rest from reference TRBV29-1 and TRBJ2-6, the complete variable domain is SAVISQKPSRDICQRGTSLTIQCQVDSQVTMMFWYRQQPGQSLTLIATANQGSEATYESGFVIDKFPISRPNLTFSTLTVSNMSPEDSSIYLCSVDWDGANVLTFGAGSRLTVL.

The chain combines TRBV29-1 with TRBJ2-7; 7 nucleotides agree with TRBD1. Trimming took 3 bases from V and 1 from J; bases not matched to a gene: 6. Germline CDR1 reads SQVTM; CDR2 reads ANQGSEA. The CDR3 spans 14 residues. CDR3 DNA sequence: TGCAGCGTTGACGACAGGGACACTTCCTACGAGCAGTACTTC. Protein sequence: CSVDDRDTSYEQYF.

This clonotype was seen many times. The rearrangement links TRBV6-2 or TRBV6-3 to TRBJ2-7, with TRBD2 identical over 7 bases. Unmatched junction bases numbered 12, after V lost 9 bases and J lost 7 bases. The germline V gene encodes CDR1 MNHEY and CDR2 SVGEGT. This CDR3 is built from 13 residues. CDR3 in amino acids: CASSGTTALEQYF. The CDR3 bases are TGTGCCAGTTCCGGGACTACCGCCTTGGAGCAGTACTTC.

This clonotype was recorded at least ten times. V and J are TRBV27 and TRBJ1-1; D might be TRBD1 (6 bases). Germline V gene data show CDR1 as MNHEY and CDR2 as SMNVEV (reference sequence). The ends were cut back, 5 bases at V and 0 bases at J, with 19 bases in the middle. The CDR3 covers 17 residues. This CDR3 is CASSQERGADLNTEAFF. The CDR3 region has the DNA TGTGCCAGCAGTCAGGAACGGGGGGCAGACCTGAACACTGAAGCTTTCTTT.

This clonotype was seen many times. The CDR3 here is CSARGWGQRHNEQFF. The CDR3 DNA is TGCAGTGCTAGGGGCTGGGGGCAGCGCCACAATGAGCAGTTCTTC. The genes are TRBV20-1 and TRBJ2-1; D might be TRBD1 (6 bases). The CDR3 contains 15 residues. The V end was cut by 3 bases, the J end by 5 bases, with 17 bases between. Germline CDR1 DFQATT, CDR2 SNEGSKA (reference sequence).

The table lists this clonotype with a count of one. Given a much more abundant clone one base away, this may be a read error. This rearrangement joins TRBV6-2 or TRBV6-3 to TRBJ2-1, with 7 bases aligning to TRBD2. This CDR3 has 18 residues. The germline V gene has CDR1 MNHEY and CDR2 SVGEGT. The CDR3 sequence: CASSPPLWGGRGINEEFF. The DNA of the CDR3 is TGTGCCAGCAGTCCGCCATTATGGGGCGGGAGAGGTATAAATGAGGAGTTCTTC.